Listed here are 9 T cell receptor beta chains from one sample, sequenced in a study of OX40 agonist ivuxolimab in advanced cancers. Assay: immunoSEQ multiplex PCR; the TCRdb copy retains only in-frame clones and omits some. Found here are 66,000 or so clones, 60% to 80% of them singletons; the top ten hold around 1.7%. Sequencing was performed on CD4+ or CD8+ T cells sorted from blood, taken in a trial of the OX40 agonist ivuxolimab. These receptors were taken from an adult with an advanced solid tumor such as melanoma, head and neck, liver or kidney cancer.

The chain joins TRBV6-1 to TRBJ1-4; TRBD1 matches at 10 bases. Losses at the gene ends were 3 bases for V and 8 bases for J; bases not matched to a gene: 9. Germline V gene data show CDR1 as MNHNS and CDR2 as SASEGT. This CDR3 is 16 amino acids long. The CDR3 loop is CASSEGSGTGVEKLFF. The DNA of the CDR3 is TGTGCCAGCAGTGAGGGATCGGGGACAGGGGTAGAAAAACTGTTTTTT.

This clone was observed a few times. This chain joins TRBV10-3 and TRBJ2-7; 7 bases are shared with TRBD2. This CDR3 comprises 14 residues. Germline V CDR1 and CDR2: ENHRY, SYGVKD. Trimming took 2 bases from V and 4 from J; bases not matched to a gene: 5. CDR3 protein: CAISERGSLYEQYF. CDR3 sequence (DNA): TGTGCCATCAGTGAGCGCGGGAGTCTTTACGAGCAGTACTTC.

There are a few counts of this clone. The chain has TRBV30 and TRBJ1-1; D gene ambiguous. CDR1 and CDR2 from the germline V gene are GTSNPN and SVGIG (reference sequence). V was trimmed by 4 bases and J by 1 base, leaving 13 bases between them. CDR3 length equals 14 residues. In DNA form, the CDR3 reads TGTGCCTGGATTCCAACTACAGAGAACACTGAAGCTTTCTTT. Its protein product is CAWIPTTENTEAFF.

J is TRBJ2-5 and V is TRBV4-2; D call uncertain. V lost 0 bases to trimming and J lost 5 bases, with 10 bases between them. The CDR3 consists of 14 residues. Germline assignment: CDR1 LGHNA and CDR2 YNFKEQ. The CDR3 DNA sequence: TGTGCCAGCAGCCAAGATGTCAACGCCGAGACCCAGTACTTC. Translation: CASSQDVNAETQYF.

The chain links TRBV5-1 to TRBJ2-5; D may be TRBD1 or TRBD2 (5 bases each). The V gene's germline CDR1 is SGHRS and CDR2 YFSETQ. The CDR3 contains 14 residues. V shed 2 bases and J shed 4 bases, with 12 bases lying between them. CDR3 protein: CASSFRETPETQYF. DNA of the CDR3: TGCGCCAGCAGCTTCAGGGAGACCCCAGAGACCCAGTACTTC.

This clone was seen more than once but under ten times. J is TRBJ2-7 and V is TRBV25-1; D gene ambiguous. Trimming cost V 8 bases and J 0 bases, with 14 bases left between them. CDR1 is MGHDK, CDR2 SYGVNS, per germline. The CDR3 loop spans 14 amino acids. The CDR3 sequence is CASGPQMGSYEQYF. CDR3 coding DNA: TGTGCCAGCGGCCCGCAGATGGGCTCCTACGAGCAGTACTTC.

The CDR3 DNA is TGTGCCAGCAGTCGAATTTATAACCAAGAGACCCAGTACTTC. Amino acids: CASSRIYNQETQYF. V gene TRBV6-5 combines with J gene TRBJ2-5; D is undetermined. Germline CDR1 reads MNHEY; CDR2 reads SVGAGI. This CDR3 is 14 amino acids long. V lost 5 bases, J lost 0 bases, and 10 bases lay in between.

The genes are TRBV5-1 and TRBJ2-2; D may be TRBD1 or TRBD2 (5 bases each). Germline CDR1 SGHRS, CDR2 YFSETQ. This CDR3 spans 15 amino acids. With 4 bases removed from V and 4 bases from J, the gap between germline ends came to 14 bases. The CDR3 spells CASSREGRSTGELFF. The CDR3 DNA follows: TGCGCCAGCAGCAGAGAGGGGCGAAGCACCGGGGAGCTGTTTTTT. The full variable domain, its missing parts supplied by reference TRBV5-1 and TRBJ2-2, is KAGVTQTPRYLIKTRGQQVTLSCSPISGHRSVSWYQQTPGQGLQFLFEYFSETQRNKGNFPGRFSGRQFSNSRSEMNVSTLELGDSALYLCASSREGRSTGELFFGEGSRLTVL.

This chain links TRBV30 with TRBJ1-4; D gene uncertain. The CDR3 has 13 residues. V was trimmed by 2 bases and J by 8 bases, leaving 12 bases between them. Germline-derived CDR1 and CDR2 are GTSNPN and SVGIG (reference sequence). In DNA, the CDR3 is TGTGCCTGGAGTAATCGGAGGCTGGAAAAACTGTTTTTT. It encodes CAWSNRRLEKLFF.